These 21 T cell receptor beta chains originate from one sample sequenced in a study of PD-1 blockade in classical Hodgkin lymphoma. The time point was: cycle 4 day 1 (C4D1), after five to seven weeks of nivolumab. Brentuximab vedotin exposure varied, and every patient relapsed after autologous stem cell transplantation. This table comes from immunoSEQ multiplex PCR, and its TCRdb copy is limited to in-frame clones, with some not included. Of some 95,000 clones listed, over 75% are singletons. The specimen was peripheral blood mononuclear cells (PBMCs), collected before the fourth cycle of nivolumab. The receptors derive from a human donor with classical Hodgkin lymphoma.

J is TRBJ2-5 and V is TRBV4-1; the match to TRBD2 covers 8 bases. The length of the CDR3 is 16 residues. Germline V gene data show CDR1 as MGHRA and CDR2 as YSYEKL. V lost 5 bases, J lost 5 bases, and 13 bases stayed unmatched. CDR3 nucleotides: TGCGCCAGCAGCAGAGACAGCGGGGGACTTTATGAGACCCAGTACTTC. This gives the protein CASSRDSGGLYETQYF.

This chain uses TRBV30 with TRBJ1-5; 12 nucleotides match TRBD1. Trimming took 2 bases from V and 5 from J; bases not matched to a gene: 10. CDR1 and CDR2 (germline): GTSNPN, SVGIG (reference sequence). There are 17 residues in the CDR3. The CDR3 is CAWSMFRDRGRHQPQHF. CDR3 sequence (DNA): TGTGCCTGGAGTATGTTCCGGGACAGGGGGCGACATCAGCCCCAGCATTTT.

This chain uses TRBV4-2 with TRBJ2-3, with 9 bases fitting TRBD2. The CDR3 covers 17 residues. Trimming took 1 base from V and 2 from J; bases not matched to a gene: 7. Per the germline V gene, CDR1 is LGHNA and CDR2 is YNFKEQ. Here the CDR3 DNA reads TGTGCCAGCAGCCAAGGGGAAGCGGGGGGACCCACAGATACGCAGTATTTT. Amino acid sequence: CASSQGEAGGPTDTQYF.

The gene calls are TRBV28 and TRBJ1-6; 7 nucleotides align to TRBD1. The CDR3 runs 14 residues. V dropped 2 bases and J dropped 7; count of bases not matched to a gene: 2. Germline CDR1 MDHEN, CDR2 SYDVKM. The CDR3 loop is CASSLRQGNSPLHF. DNA for the CDR3: TGTGCCAGCAGTTTACGACAGGGAAATTCACCCCTCCACTTT.

The chain combines TRBV7-9 with TRBJ1-2; possibly TRBD1 for D (6 bases). The CDR3 has 13 amino acids. V was trimmed by 1 base and J by 5 bases, leaving 8 bases between them. Per the germline V gene, CDR1 is SEHNR and CDR2 is FQNEAQ (reference sequence). CDR3 DNA sequence: TGTGCCAGCAGCTTAGGACAGGTGTATGGCTACACCTTC. Residues: CASSLGQVYGYTF.

This clone was seen only once. V gene TRBV21-1 combines with J gene TRBJ2-7; the listed D gene, TRBD2, was not tested against the DNA. TRBV21-1 is a pseudogene locus. CDR3 size: 14 residues. CDR3 sequence reads: CASSKGYRRPEQYF. CDR3 in DNA: TGTGCCAGCAGCAAAGGCTATCGGAGGCCCGAGCAGTACTTC.

Only one count was recorded for this clone. The chain couples TRBV5-1 to TRBJ1-2; D is unclear. Between the trimmed V and J ends, which lost 4 bases and 2 bases, there was a span of 12 bases. The CDR3 covers 14 residues. Germline V gene sequence: CDR1 SGHRS, CDR2 YFSETQ. CDR3 sequence reads: CASSLDGSNYGYTF. DNA for the CDR3: TGCGCCAGCAGCCTGGATGGGTCCAACTATGGCTACACCTTC.

The genes are TRBV4-2 and TRBJ2-5, with D unresolved. CDR3 size: 13 residues. Germline values: CDR1 LGHNA, CDR2 YNFKEQ. Trimming stripped 0 bases from V and 5 bases from J, with 7 bases between. CDR3: CASSQDTQETQYF. CDR3 bases: TGTGCCAGCAGCCAAGATACCCAGGAGACCCAGTACTTC.

In its sample, this clone was seen once. In DNA, the CDR3 is TGTGCCAGCAGTGGACAGGGGAAAAGCCCCAAAGAGACCCAGTACTTC. Translating gives CASSGQGKSPKETQYF. The chain employs TRBV28 and TRBJ2-5; 9 nucleotides line up with TRBD1. V was pared by 5 bases and J by 3 bases, with 10 bases of the junction left unmatched. The CDR3 runs to 16 residues. CDR1 is MDHEN and CDR2 is SYDVKM in the germline V gene.

This clone has a handful of counts. The chain joins TRBV28 to TRBJ1-1; maybe TRBD1 (5 bases). From germline, CDR1 is MDHEN and CDR2 SYDVKM. With 6 bases removed from V and 7 bases from J, the gap between germline ends came to 18 bases. This CDR3 is 14 amino acids long. CDR3 in DNA: TGTGCCAGCAGACCCGACAGTCTTTATTTTGAAGCTTTCTTT. Translation gives CASRPDSLYFEAFF.

V usage is TRBV6-5 and J usage is TRBJ2-7, with D unresolved. There are 13 residues in the CDR3. Germline CDR1 MNHEY, CDR2 SVGAGI. V was pared by 2 bases and J by 5 bases, with 10 bases between. CDR3 DNA: TGTGCCAGCAGTTACACCCCGGGCCACGAGCAGTACTTC. Translating it yields CASSYTPGHEQYF.

The rearrangement uses TRBV7-2 and TRBJ2-5; D is uncertain. V lost 1 base to trimming and J lost 4 bases, with 13 bases between them. CDR3 length: 15 amino acids. CDR1 SGHTA and CDR2 FQGNSA come from the germline V gene. The CDR3 here is CASSLGRGIGETQYF. The CDR3, as DNA: TGTGCCAGCAGCTTAGGACGCGGAATCGGAGAGACCCAGTACTTC.

This clone came up once. CDR3 amino acids: CASSPHSSYEQYF. In nucleotides, the CDR3 is TGTGCCAGCAGCCCCCACAGCTCCTACGAGCAGTACTTC. The rearrangement joins TRBV27 to TRBJ2-7; D not resolved. V lost 6 bases, J lost 0 bases, and 9 bases lay in between. Per the germline V gene, CDR1 is MNHEY and CDR2 is SMNVEV (reference sequence). The CDR3 covers 13 residues.

This chain uses TRBV7-3 with TRBJ2-5; D unresolved. Germline lookup yields CDR1 SGHTA and CDR2 FQGTGA. The CDR3 loop spans 12 amino acids. V shed 5 bases and J shed 5 bases, with 9 bases lying between them. The CDR3 region is CASSPSGETQYF. The CDR3 bases are TGTGCCAGCAGCCCTAGTGGGGAGACCCAGTACTTC. The variable domain in full, with the rest retrieved from reference TRBV7-3 and TRBJ2-5, is GAGVSQTPSNKVTEKGKYVELRCDPISGHTALYWYRQSLGQGPEFLIYFQGTGAADDSGLPNDRFFAVRPEGSVSTLKIQRTERGDSAVYLCASSPSGETQYFGPGTRLLVL.

The CDR3 reads CASSFGQGGNGYTF. The CDR3, as DNA: TGTGCCAGCAGCTTCGGACAGGGAGGGAATGGCTACACCTTC. This sequence joins TRBV7-9 and TRBJ1-2, with 8 positions matching TRBD1. The germline CDR1 and CDR2 sequences are SEHNR and FQNEAQ (reference sequence). The CDR3 is 14 amino acids. J was trimmed by 6 bases and V by 3 bases; bases with no gene match: 6.

V gene TRBV7-9 combines with J gene TRBJ1-4, with 8 bases fitting TRBD1. The J segment lost 5 bases and the V segment lost 5 bases, leaving 7 bases of the junction unmatched. The CDR3 contains 15 residues. Germline CDR1 and CDR2: SEHNR and FQNEAQ (reference sequence). The CDR3 is CASSPPRQGNEKLFF. DNA for the CDR3: TGTGCCAGCAGCCCGCCTAGACAGGGGAATGAAAAACTGTTTTTT.

This chain uses TRBV30 with TRBJ1-5, with TRBD1 identical over 12 bases. This CDR3 has 16 residues. V lost 0 bases to trimming and J lost 6 bases; unmatched junction nucleotides: 6. Germline V lookup: CDR1 GTSNPN, CDR2 SVGIG (reference sequence). The CDR3 bases are TGTGCCTGGAGTGTTTGGGGACAGGGGGCACGTCAGCCCCAGCATTTT. This sequence encodes CAWSVWGQGARQPQHF.

This chain connects TRBV30 to TRBJ1-4; tentative D call: TRBD1 (5 bases). The V gene lost 0 bases and the J gene lost 7 bases, with 9 bases spanning the gap. CDR1 is GTSNPN, CDR2 SVGIG, per germline (reference sequence). The CDR3 totals 13 residues. The CDR3 nucleotides read TGTGCCTGGAGTGTCGGTAGGGGTGAAAAACTGTTTTTT. Residues: CAWSVGRGEKLFF.

Comments on this clone: One end of the junction is discordant with germline, which a read error may explain. The chain combines TRBV13 with TRBJ2-6; possible D gene TRBD2, 6 bases. The CDR3 consists of 13 residues. In germline, CDR1 is PRHDT, CDR2 FYEKMQ (reference sequence). CDR3 protein: CASGTPGANVLTF. The DNA for the CDR3 is TGTGCCAGCGGGACTCCTGGTGCCAACGTCCTGACTTTC.

The chain joins TRBV19 to TRBJ2-3; D call uncertain. Trimming pared 2 bases from V and 2 bases from J, leaving 5 bases between. CDR3 size: 13 residues. The germline V gene encodes CDR1 LNHDA and CDR2 SQIVND (reference sequence). CDR3 loop: CASSIRNTDTQYF. The CDR3, as DNA: TGTGCCAGTAGTATACGGAACACAGATACGCAGTATTTT.

The J gene is TRBJ2-7, the V gene TRBV2; D unresolved. V lost 4 bases and J lost 5, with 9 bases in between. CDR3 length: 12 amino acids. Germline lookup yields CDR1 SNHLY and CDR2 FYNNEI. The CDR3 DNA is TGTGCCAGCAGTGCGTTTGATAACGAGCAGTACTTC. Amino acids: CASSAFDNEQYF.